The 32 T cell receptor beta chains reported below all come from one sample, sequenced in a study of regulatory T cells in long-lasting Graves disease. CDR3 regions were amplified by Arm-PCR using iRepertoire HTBI primers to build TCR beta libraries. TCRdb reprocessed the multiplex PCR reads with MiXCR, giving one entry per CDR3 protein. The table has hundreds of thousands of distinct CDR3 sequences, about 12% seen once; the top ten hold roughly 9.3%. Time point in this sample: newly diagnosed GD, antithyroid drugs for less than 3 months. Making the TCR library involved RNA that had been extracted from PBMCs. The same data also went into a second study, on T cells in Graves' hyperthyroidism and ophthalmopathy.

The sample in question was peripheral blood mononuclear cells (PBMCs), obtained at new diagnosis, from a patient treated with antithyroid drugs. The receptors were sampled from a woman younger than 45 with Graves disease.

There are a few counts of this clonotype. The CDR3 ends on some other residue instead of the conserved phenylalanine or tryptophan, so this is likely a read error. The genes are TRBV20-1 and TRBJ1-4; 9 bases map to TRBD1. This CDR3 has 16 residues. In germline, CDR1 is DFQATT, CDR2 SNEGSKA (reference sequence). V dropped 2 bases and J dropped 2; count of bases not matched to a gene: 6. The CDR3 protein is CSARPDRGSTNEKLFL. In DNA form, the CDR3 reads TGCAGTGCTAGACCGGACAGGGGTTCGACTAATGAAAAACTGTTTCTT.

The sample holds many counts of this clonotype. The V call is TRBV30, the J call TRBJ2-7; 11 bases agree with TRBD2. The V segment lost 0 bases and the J segment 7 bases; nucleotides outside the gene matches: 23. Per the germline V gene, CDR1 is GTSNPN and CDR2 is SVGIG (reference sequence). The CDR3 runs to 20 residues. In DNA form, the CDR3 reads TGTGCCTGGAGTGTGGAGCTATCTCTAGCGGGAGGTAAAGGCCGCGGTGAGCAGTACTTC. Translated: CAWSVELSLAGGKGRGEQYF. The whole variable domain, filled in from reference TRBV30 and TRBJ2-7, reads SQTIHQWPATLVQPVGSPLSLECTVEGTSNPNLYWYRQAAGRGLQLLFYSVGIGQISSEVPQNLSASRPQDRQFILSSKKLLLSDSGFYLCAWSVELSLAGGKGRGEQYFGPGTRLTVT.

This clonotype has at least ten counts. V is TRBV5-8 and J is TRBJ1-1; no reliable D call. Between the trimmed V and J ends, which lost 1 base and 0 bases, there was a span of 7 bases. The CDR3 has 14 amino acids. Germline V gene sequence: CDR1 SGHTS, CDR2 YDEGEE. The CDR3 loop reads CASSLRYMNTEAFF. DNA for the CDR3: TGTGCCAGCAGCTTGAGGTATATGAACACTGAAGCTTTCTTT.

This clonotype was detected many times. The chain joins TRBV9 to TRBJ1-5, with D unresolved. The CDR3 totals 15 residues. V shed 3 bases and J shed 1 base, with 11 bases lying between them. CDR1 and CDR2 from the germline V gene are SGDLS and YYNGEE. CDR3 residues: CASSEGGNSNQPQHF. DNA of the CDR3: TGTGCCAGCAGCGAGGGCGGAAACAGCAATCAGCCCCAGCATTTT.

Many counts were recorded for this clonotype. The CDR3 DNA is TGCAGCGTTTACCAGACAGGGTCCTACGAGCAGTACTTC. It translates to CSVYQTGSYEQYF. The chain links TRBV29-1 to TRBJ2-7; TRBD1 matches at 7 bases. Germline V gene lookup returns CDR1 SQVTM and CDR2 ANQGSEA. The CDR3 contains 13 residues. After removal of 5 bases from V and 1 base from J, the junction contained 5 bases not matched to a gene.

This clonotype occurred many times. The chain combines TRBV20-1 with TRBJ1-5; no firm D call. Germline V gene data show CDR1 as DFQATT and CDR2 as SNEGSKA (reference sequence). The CDR3 sequence is 13 residues long. V lost 3 bases and J 1 base, leaving 7 bases between the germline ends. CDR3 nucleotide sequence: TGCAGTGCTAGGCGAGGGAGCAATCAGCCCCAGCATTTT. Encoded protein: CSARRGSNQPQHF.

This clonotype came up a few times. V gene TRBV3-1 combines with J gene TRBJ2-7, with 7 positions matching TRBD1. Germline CDR1 and CDR2: LGHDT and YNNKEL (reference sequence). The junction had 5 bases not matched to a gene; V was cut back by 3 bases and J by 6 bases. The CDR3 sequence is 13 residues long. CDR3 protein: CASSHTTGAEQYF. CDR3 DNA sequence: TGTGCCAGCAGCCATACAACAGGGGCCGAGCAGTACTTC.

This clonotype showed up many times. This rearrangement joins TRBV12-3 or TRBV12-4 to TRBJ1-3; tentative D call: TRBD1 (5 bases). The V end was cut by 5 bases, the J end by 8 bases, with 16 bases between. The CDR3 spans 14 residues. CDR3 nucleotide sequence: TGTGCCAGCAGTCCTGGGTGGGGGGAAGACACCATATATTTT. Translating it yields CASSPGWGEDTIYF.

Worth noting for this clonotype: A much larger clone lies a single base off, so this may be a read error. V and J are TRBV20-1 and TRBJ2-1; TRBD1 or TRBD2 may be the D gene (5 bases each). Germline-derived CDR1 and CDR2 are DFQATT and SNEGSKA (reference sequence). This CDR3 comprises 15 residues. The CDR3 here is CSPRDRGVGNNEQFF. In DNA form, the CDR3 reads TGCAGTCCTAGAGATAGGGGCGTCGGGAACAATGAGCAGTTCTTC.

This clonotype was counted once. This chain connects TRBV7-2 to TRBJ2-7; 14 positions agree with TRBD2. J was trimmed by 5 bases and V by 5 bases; bases with no gene match: 5. The length of the CDR3 is 15 residues. Looked up from germline, CDR1 is SGHTA and CDR2 is FQGNSA. CDR3 DNA: TGTGCCAGCAGCCCAGGGACTAGCGGGAGTAACGAGCAGTACTTC. Translating it yields CASSPGTSGSNEQYF.

This clonotype came up many times. The genes are TRBV27 and TRBJ2-7; maybe TRBD1 (5 bases). Germline loops: CDR1 MNHEY, CDR2 SMNVEV (reference sequence). The V and J ends lost 2 bases and 4 bases respectively, with 15 bases between them. The CDR3 loop spans 15 amino acids. CDR3 loop: CASSLKAGNPYEQYF. In DNA, the CDR3 is TGTGCCAGCAGTTTAAAGGCAGGGAATCCGTACGAGCAGTACTTC.

This clonotype showed up many times. The rearrangement joins TRBV27 to TRBJ2-6, with D possibly TRBD1 on 5 matching bases. Trimming removed 3 bases from V and 0 bases from J, with 12 bases in between. There are 17 residues in the CDR3. Germline CDR1 is MNHEY and CDR2 is SMNVEV (reference sequence). The CDR3 nucleotides are TGTGCCAGCAGTTTGGGCAGGGCCTCCTCTGGGGCCAACGTCCTGACTTTC. It specifies CASSLGRASSGANVLTF. Filled out from reference TRBV27 and TRBJ2-6, the complete variable domain reads EAQVTQNPRYLITVTGKKLTVTCSQNMNHEYMSWYRQDPGLGLRQIYYSMNVEVTDKGDVPEGYKVSRKEKRNFPLILESPSPNQTSLYFCASSLGRASSGANVLTFGAGSRLTVL.

This clonotype was counted at least ten times. This chain uses TRBV11-3 with TRBJ2-1; D unresolved. Deletions cut 5 bases from V and 0 bases from J, with 11 bases between. Germline-derived CDR1 and CDR2 are SGHNT and YENEEA. The CDR3 loop spans 15 amino acids. The CDR3 nucleotides read TGTGCCAGCAGCGTCTCTGTTCACTCCTACAATGAGCAGTTCTTC. It specifies CASSVSVHSYNEQFF.

In its sample, this clonotype was seen many times. The V gene is TRBV11-2, the J gene TRBJ2-3; D is ambiguous. The CDR3 runs 13 residues. Trimming stripped 6 bases from V and 5 bases from J, with 12 bases between. Germline lookup yields CDR1 SGHAT and CDR2 FQNNGV. CDR3 region: CASSSFMRDTQYF. Here the CDR3 DNA reads TGTGCCAGCAGTTCCTTTATGAGAGATACGCAGTATTTT.

The sample holds many counts of this clonotype. V is TRBV6-2 or TRBV6-3 and J is TRBJ1-5, with a possible D match to TRBD1 (5 bases). CDR3 length equals 15 residues. Trimming took 7 bases from V and 4 from J, leaving 17 bases between them. Germline loops: CDR1 MNHEY, CDR2 SVGEGT. CDR3 DNA sequence: TGTGCCAGCACCTCTTCCCGGGGGATAAATCAGCCCCAGCATTTT. Amino acid sequence: CASTSSRGINQPQHF.

The table lists this clonotype with a few counts. The rearrangement links TRBV19 to TRBJ2-1, with TRBD1 matching over 12 bases. Germline values: CDR1 LNHDA, CDR2 SQIVND (reference sequence). J gave up 8 bases and V 6 bases, and 11 bases lay outside the gene matches. The CDR3 totals 16 residues. This CDR3 is CASRPPGTGGLHEQFF. The CDR3 coding sequence is TGTGCCAGTAGACCTCCCGGGACAGGGGGCCTCCATGAGCAGTTCTTC.

Many counts were recorded for this clonotype. The chain combines TRBV11-2 with TRBJ2-1; a weak D match, TRBD2 (5 bases). The CDR3 sequence is 14 residues long. Germline CDR1 SGHAT, CDR2 FQNNGV. Between the trimmed V and J ends, which lost 2 bases and 5 bases, there was a span of 10 bases. CDR3 sequence reads: CASSLLDLNNEQFF. Written as DNA, the CDR3 is TGTGCCAGCAGCTTACTGGACTTGAACAATGAGCAGTTCTTC.

This clonotype has more than one count but fewer than ten. The chain is built from TRBV27 and TRBJ1-3, with a possible D match to TRBD1 (5 bases). The V gene's germline CDR1 is MNHEY and CDR2 SMNVEV (reference sequence). The CDR3 runs to 14 residues. Trimming stripped 7 bases from V and 0 bases from J, with 10 bases between. The CDR3 sequence is CASKRGGSGNTIYF. CDR3 coding DNA: TGTGCCAGCAAAAGGGGAGGCTCTGGAAACACCATATATTTT.

In its sample, this clonotype was seen many times. V is TRBV6-1 and J is TRBJ2-7; perhaps TRBD1 as D (6 bases). The CDR3 spans 19 residues. The V end was cut by 4 bases, the J end by 1 base, with 26 bases between. Germline values: CDR1 MNHNS, CDR2 SASEGT. Here the CDR3 DNA reads TGTGCCAGCAGTGGGGGGCCCTCATGGCTGTCCAAACGATCCTACGAGCAGTACTTC. This translates into CASSGGPSWLSKRSYEQYF.

Ten or more counts support this clonotype. The genes are TRBV12-3 or TRBV12-4 and TRBJ2-5; 7 bases fit TRBD1. The CDR3 is 13 amino acids. V lost 4 bases to trimming and J lost 5 bases; unmatched junction nucleotides: 4. CDR3 amino acids: CASSYRGLETQYF. CDR3 DNA: TGTGCCAGCAGTTACAGGGGATTGGAGACCCAGTACTTC.

At least ten counts were recorded for this clonotype. The V call is TRBV28, the J call TRBJ2-6; unclear D gene. This CDR3 has 15 residues. Deletions cut 3 bases from V and 2 bases from J, with 8 bases between. Germline V gene sequence: CDR1 MDHEN, CDR2 SYDVKM. Written as DNA, the CDR3 is TGTGCCAGCAGTTTTCAGAGGACTGGGGCCAACGTCCTGACTTTC. Translated: CASSFQRTGANVLTF.

This clonotype was recorded at least ten times. V is TRBV7-9 and J is TRBJ2-4; D remains unclear. CDR3 length: 15 amino acids. The ends were cut back, 4 bases at V and 0 bases at J, with 10 bases in the middle. Looked up from germline, CDR1 is SEHNR and CDR2 is FQNEAQ (reference sequence). The CDR3 loop is CASSSPLLAKNIQYF. CDR3 DNA sequence: TGTGCCAGCAGCTCCCCCCTCTTAGCCAAAAACATTCAGTACTTC.

This clonotype was found many times. The V call is TRBV19, the J call TRBJ2-1, with D possibly being TRBD1 (6 bases). The CDR3 is 16 amino acids. The V end lost 10 bases, the J end lost 0 bases, and 19 bases lay between the germline ends. Germline V lookup: CDR1 LNHDA, CDR2 SQIVND (reference sequence). The CDR3 sequence is CATSGEYLISYNEQFF. Here the CDR3 DNA reads TGTGCCACTTCAGGGGAGTACTTAATCTCCTACAATGAGCAGTTCTTC.

In its sample, this clonotype was seen many times. J is TRBJ2-5 and V is TRBV7-8; D remains unclear. Trimming took off 7 bases at V and 7 bases at J, with 19 bases between the two ends. The CDR3 sequence is 14 residues long. CDR1 and CDR2 from the germline V gene are SGHVS and FQNEAQ. In DNA, the CDR3 is TGTGCCAGCACCCCCCACCGGGCGCTGCGGACCCAGTACTTC. This encodes CASTPHRALRTQYF.

Many counts were recorded for this clonotype. V is TRBV7-9 and J is TRBJ1-4; D ambiguous. The CDR3 consists of 16 residues. Trimming stripped 5 bases from V and 4 bases from J, with 17 bases between. From germline, CDR1 is SEHNR and CDR2 FQNEAQ (reference sequence). The CDR3 sequence is CASSPTFSGSNEKLFF. As DNA, the CDR3 is TGTGCCAGCAGCCCAACATTCTCGGGGAGTAATGAAAAACTGTTTTTT.

This clonotype has at least ten counts. The V and J genes are TRBV5-6 and TRBJ2-7; TRBD2 aligns across 10 bases. V lost 2 bases to trimming and J lost 4 bases; unmatched junction nucleotides: 6. The CDR3 loop spans 15 amino acids. The V gene's germline CDR1 is SGHDT and CDR2 YYEEEE. The CDR3 DNA sequence: TGTGCCAGCAGCTTAGGACTAGCGGAAAGATACGAGCAGTACTTC. Its translation: CASSLGLAERYEQYF.

This clonotype has a count of ten or more. V usage is TRBV29-1 and J usage is TRBJ1-4; TRBD1 is a possible D gene (5 bases). The germline gives CDR1 SQVTM, CDR2 ANQGSEA. The CDR3 totals 14 residues. Trimming pared 4 bases from V and 11 bases from J, leaving 20 bases between. The chain's CDR3 is CSVALTGTRNKLFF. CDR3 sequence (DNA): TGCAGCGTTGCCCTGACGGGGACCAGAAATAAACTGTTTTTT.

This clonotype came up a few times. The genes are TRBV19 and TRBJ1-5; maybe TRBD1 (5 bases). The V gene's germline CDR1 is LNHDA and CDR2 SQIVND (reference sequence). The CDR3 is 16 amino acids. The V end lost 6 bases, the J end lost 3 bases, and 18 bases lay between the germline ends. CDR3 amino acids: CASSLGGKRSNQPQHF. The CDR3 coding sequence is TGTGCCAGTAGCCTTGGGGGGAAGAGGTCCAATCAGCCCCAGCATTTT. Supplemented by reference TRBV19 and TRBJ1-5, the full variable domain reads DGGITQSPKYLFRKEGQNVTLSCEQNLNHDAMYWYRQDPGQGLRLIYYSQIVNDFQKGDIAEGYSVSREKKESFPLTVTSAQKNPTAFYLCASSLGGKRSNQPQHFGDGTRLSIL.

The V call is TRBV12-3 or TRBV12-4, the J call TRBJ2-4, with D possibly being TRBD2 (6 bases). V dropped 0 bases and J dropped 0 bases, with 18 bases sitting between them. The CDR3 has 19 residues. The CDR3 DNA is TGTGCCAGCAGTTTAGCAGGGGCGCGACTGGGACTAGCCAAAAACATTCAGTACTTC. Protein sequence: CASSLAGARLGLAKNIQYF.

This clonotype was seen ten or more times. The V and J genes are TRBV7-9 and TRBJ2-7; D unclear. Trimming left V 0 bases short and J 3 bases short, with 3 bases between. Germline CDR1 and CDR2: SEHNR and FQNEAQ (reference sequence). The CDR3 is made up of 12 amino acids. Here the CDR3 DNA reads TGTGCCAGCAGCTTAGCGCGCTACGAGCAGTACTTC. Translation: CASSLARYEQYF.

The chain joins TRBV30 to TRBJ2-3; the match to TRBD2 covers 9 bases. The germline gives CDR1 GTSNPN, CDR2 SVGIG (reference sequence). This CDR3 contains 15 residues. V dropped 1 base and J dropped 7; count of bases not matched to a gene: 9. The chain's CDR3 is CAWSALAGRGNTQYF. In DNA form, the CDR3 reads TGTGCCTGGAGTGCTCTAGCGGGACGAGGGAATACGCAGTATTTT. Full variable domain (rest looked up from reference TRBV30 and TRBJ2-3): SQTIHQWPATLVQPVGSPLSLECTVEGTSNPNLYWYRQAAGRGLQLLFYSVGIGQISSEVPQNLSASRPQDRQFILSSKKLLLSDSGFYLCAWSALAGRGNTQYFGPGTRLTVL.

The sample holds many counts of this clonotype. This rearrangement joins TRBV11-2 to TRBJ2-3; possible D gene TRBD2, 6 bases. CDR1 SGHAT and CDR2 FQNNGV come from the germline V gene. Trimming removed 1 base at V and 4 bases at J, with 6 bases between. The CDR3 contains 13 residues. CDR3 DNA sequence: TGTGCCAGCAGCTTAGCGGGGGCAGATACGCAGTATTTT. Translated: CASSLAGADTQYF.